This entry features one T cell receptor (beta chain) sequence. The data belong to a study of OX40 agonist ivuxolimab in advanced cancers. About the study: Patients were treated with intravenous ivuxolimab, dosed at 0.01 to 10 mg/kg and infused every 2 weeks. Prior anti-PD-1, anti-PD-L1 or anti-CTLA-4 therapy did not bar entry, and approximately 43% had some. Two cutaneous melanoma patients and one hepatocellular carcinoma patient, three in all, had partial responses.

This table comes from immunoSEQ multiplex PCR, and its TCRdb copy is limited to in-frame clones, with some not included. The sample records fewer than 60,000 clones, 70% to 90% being singletons. In germline, CDR1 is ENHRY, CDR2 SYGVKD. The length of the CDR3 is 17 residues. Unmatched junction bases numbered 6, after V lost 3 bases and J lost 0 bases. If patients had autoimmune disease history or systemic immunosuppression, they were excluded. The J gene is TRBJ2-3, the V gene TRBV10-3; 10 positions agree with TRBD2. The source of this sequence is an adult with an advanced solid tumor such as melanoma, head and neck, liver or kidney cancer. The sequenced sample was CD4+ or CD8+ T cells sorted from blood, obtained in a trial of the OX40 agonist ivuxolimab. This CDR3 is CAISDPLAGASTDTQYF. CDR3 coding DNA: TGTGCCATCAGTGACCCGCTAGCGGGGGCTAGCACAGATACGCAGTATTTT.